This T cell receptor (beta chain) stems from a study of cytomegalovirus exposure and HLA in healthy donors. Overall study: Earlier work reported 100 million or so unique TCR beta sequences from about 170 million T cells. Genetic ancestry analysis placed under 90% of the roughly 400 donors that were genotyped in the Caucasian-associated cluster.

Whole-study results and caveats: For most subjects, TCR beta sequences were reported to predict HLA-A and HLA-B alleles with accuracy. The authors assumed roughly uniform sequencing depth across donors for presence/absence analyses.

PCR used 60 Vbeta primers and 13 Jbeta primers. Sequenced by immunoSEQ multiplex PCR; TCRdb stores in-frame clones only, minus some. In the table there are 180,000 or so clones, 60% to 85% of which are singletons. As regards this clone: Its matching antigen is unknown.

Input material: PBMCs. The sequence was collected from a female donor in good health and CMV-seronegative.

The DNA for the CDR3 is TGTGCCAGCAGTGACCCTTGGGCAGGGGGCTCCTACGAGCAGTACTTC. This translates into CASSDPWAGGSYEQYF. The V gene is TRBV6-1, the J gene TRBJ2-7, with 7 bases matching TRBD1. This CDR3 is built from 16 residues. CDR1 and CDR2 (germline): MNHNS, SASEGT. Trimming cost V 3 bases and J 0 bases; bases outside gene matches: 8.